The clone carrying this T cell receptor (beta chain) was seen many times. Its antigen is not identified. This sample stems from a study of identical twins. The study's findings and limits: Among beta out-of-frame sequences, excess sharing between twins appeared weaker. Clonotypes of the beta chain that were abundant in cord blood carried fewer insertions (memory repertoires showed none). Some out-of-frame alpha sequences were shared by twins, and these showed excess low generation probability.

A universal primer site arose from template switching, and cDNA bore unique molecular identifiers. MiXCR, run by TCRdb on the 5' RACE reads, gives a single entry per CDR3 protein. This table holds roughly 490,000 distinct CDR3 sequences, 14% found once. With 6 bases removed from V and 8 bases from J, the gap between germline ends came to 15 bases. The CDR3 loop spans 13 amino acids. These data were also filed under a second study, of yellow fever vaccine responses in identical twins.

The V and J genes are TRBV12-3 or TRBV12-4 and TRBJ2-3; weak D call: TRBD1 (6 bases). The specimen sequenced was CD4+ T cells sorted from blood. This TCR was sampled from a woman younger than 30 in good health. CDR3 DNA: TGTGCCAGCAGGGGGGCACCATCGGGTACGCAGTATTTT. This sequence encodes CASRGAPSGTQYF.